This passage covers 15 T cell receptor beta chains from one sample sequenced in a study of identical twins. Via MiXCR, TCRdb re-called the 5' RACE reads, giving one row per CDR3 protein. The sample includes about 690,000 distinct CDR3 sequences, around 6.1% of them seen just once. Sequencing was done on a sample of naive T cells sorted from blood. Receptors originate from a man younger than 35 in good health.

V is TRBV20-1 and J is TRBJ2-1; D not resolved. This CDR3 comprises 16 residues. Per the germline V gene, CDR1 is DFQATT and CDR2 is SNEGSKA (reference sequence). V was pared by 0 bases and J by 2 bases, with 14 bases between. CDR3 sequence reads: CSAREHRVRAYNEQFF. The CDR3 DNA reads as TGCAGTGCTAGAGAGCATAGGGTCCGAGCCTACAATGAGCAGTTCTTC.

This clonotype occurred a few times. The chain links TRBV10-2 to TRBJ2-4; 10 bases fit TRBD1. There are 13 residues in the CDR3. The V gene end was trimmed by 7 bases and the J gene end by 4 bases; junction bases not matched to a gene: 1. Germline CDR1 WSHSY, CDR2 SAAADI. CDR3 bases: TGCGCCAGCATGGGACAGGGGAAAAACATTCAGTACTTC. It encodes CASMGQGKNIQYF.

Many counts were recorded for this clonotype. CDR3 loop: CASSPRSGGSTGELFF. The CDR3 bases are TGCGCCAGCAGCCCGAGGTCGGGGGGATCCACCGGGGAGCTGTTTTTT. V is TRBV4-3 and J is TRBJ2-2; 7 bases fit TRBD2. CDR1 LGHNA and CDR2 YSLEER come from the germline V gene. The J segment lost 4 bases and the V segment lost 4 bases, leaving 9 bases of the junction unmatched. The length of the CDR3 is 16 residues.

This clonotype was counted only a few times. The CDR3 nucleotides are TGCGCCAGCAGCTGGACTAGCGGGAGCTCAGATACGCAGTATTTT. Protein: CASSWTSGSSDTQYF. V usage is TRBV5-1 and J usage is TRBJ2-3; 13 positions agree with TRBD2. The CDR3 contains 15 residues. V lost 3 bases and J lost 4; bases outside the gene matches: 2. In germline, CDR1 is SGHRS, CDR2 YFSETQ.

There are many counts of this clonotype. The chain links TRBV4-3 to TRBJ1-4; D possibly corresponds to TRBD1 (5 bases). Trimming took 1 base from V and 0 from J, leaving 15 bases between them. CDR1 LGHNA and CDR2 YSLEER come from the germline V gene. The CDR3 is 18 residues long. Here the CDR3 DNA reads TGCGCCAGCAGCCAAGGGGTGGCAGGGACCACAACTAATGAAAAACTGTTTTTT. Encoded protein: CASSQGVAGTTTNEKLFF.

This clonotype was recorded many times. The chain links TRBV29-1 to TRBJ2-1; 14 bases map to TRBD2. After removal of 7 bases from V and 4 bases from J, the junction contained 6 bases not matched to a gene. Germline V lookup: CDR1 SQVTM, CDR2 ANQGSEA. The CDR3 is 15 residues long. The DNA of the CDR3 is TGCAGCGGGGCCGGGACTAGCGGGGGATACAATGAGCAGTTCTTC. Amino acid sequence: CSGAGTSGGYNEQFF.

There are many counts of this clonotype. The chain couples TRBV12-3 or TRBV12-4 to TRBJ2-1; D is undetermined. The CDR3 length is 12 residues. Trimming removed 3 bases from V and 8 bases from J, with 8 bases in between. CDR3 loop: CASSLSGYEQFF. CDR3 coding DNA: TGTGCCAGCAGTTTGTCGGGCTATGAGCAGTTCTTC.

This clonotype was observed many times. This rearrangement joins TRBV5-1 to TRBJ2-1; 11 positions agree with TRBD2. The CDR3 is 17 amino acids. Trimming took 4 bases from V and 6 from J; bases not matched to a gene: 12. Germline-derived CDR1 and CDR2 are SGHRS and YFSETQ. This CDR3 is CASSPDPGLAEINEQFF. DNA for the CDR3: TGCGCCAGCAGCCCAGATCCGGGACTAGCGGAAATCAATGAGCAGTTCTTC.

This chain joins TRBV12-3 or TRBV12-4 and TRBJ2-1; D may match TRBD1 or TRBD2 (5 bases each). Between the trimmed V and J ends, which lost 6 bases and 9 bases, there was a span of 18 bases. The CDR3 runs to 14 residues. The CDR3 DNA sequence: TGTGCCAGCAGCTTAATCGGACGGGGCACTGAGCAGTTCTTC. Translating gives CASSLIGRGTEQFF.

Turning to this clonotype: At one of its ends the junction is not consistent with the germline gene, which may arise from a read error. The chain combines TRBV19 with TRBJ2-7; D remains unclear. The CDR3 length is 13 residues. Germline CDR1 reads LNHDA; CDR2 reads SQIVND (reference sequence). The chain's CDR3 is CASSMGSSYQQYF. CDR3 nucleotides: TGTGCCAGTAGTATGGGTTCGTCCTACCAGCAGTACTTC.

This clonotype was recorded at least ten times. The chain couples TRBV11-2 to TRBJ2-5; TRBD2 aligns across 7 bases. The CDR3 spans 15 residues. Germline assignment: CDR1 SGHAT and CDR2 FQNNGV. With 5 bases clipped from V and 4 bases from J, the junction kept 10 bases outside the gene matches. CDR3 in amino acids: CASSPWTSLGETQYF. In DNA form, the CDR3 reads TGTGCCAGCAGCCCGTGGACTAGTCTAGGAGAGACCCAGTACTTC.

This clonotype has ten or more counts. The chain couples TRBV3-1 to TRBJ2-1; the D is unclear. The CDR3 extends over 17 amino acids. With 0 bases removed from V and 7 bases from J, the gap between germline ends came to 19 bases. The germline CDR1 and CDR2 sequences are LGHDT and YNNKEL (reference sequence). The CDR3 DNA sequence: TGTGCCAGCAGCCAAGATAGAAGTATCGGAATAAGGAATGAGCAGTTCTTC. Translation: CASSQDRSIGIRNEQFF.

This clonotype was counted many times. The CDR3, as DNA: TGTGCCAGCAGCTTAGATTTTAAGGTTGAGACCCAGTACTTC. This codes for CASSLDFKVETQYF. The J gene is TRBJ2-5, the V gene TRBV7-2, with D uncertain. The germline V gene encodes CDR1 SGHTA and CDR2 FQGNSA. The CDR3 consists of 14 residues. Trimming stripped 1 base from V and 5 bases from J, with 11 bases between.

This clonotype has only a few counts. The chain couples TRBV5-1 to TRBJ1-2; 9 bases align to TRBD1. Looked up from germline, CDR1 is SGHRS and CDR2 is YFSETQ. The CDR3 extends over 15 amino acids. The J segment lost 4 bases and the V segment lost 4 bases, leaving 8 bases of the junction unmatched. CDR3 residues: CASSEQGAWSYGYTF. The CDR3 DNA is TGCGCCAGCAGCGAACAGGGGGCTTGGAGCTATGGCTACACCTTC.

This clonotype was observed a few times. The chain's CDR3 is CASRPRTSGAPEQYF. The DNA for the CDR3 is TGTGCCAGCAGGCCCCGGACTAGCGGAGCGCCGGAGCAGTACTTC. V usage is TRBV28 and J usage is TRBJ2-7; 10 bases are shared with TRBD2. Germline V gene data show CDR1 as MDHEN and CDR2 as SYDVKM. Trimming at V came to 6 bases and at J to 7 bases, leaving 12 bases not matched to a gene. The length of the CDR3 is 15 residues. Drawing the rest from reference TRBV28 and TRBJ2-7, the complete variable domain is DVKVTQSSRYLVKRTGEKVFLECVQDMDHENMFWYRQDPGLGLRLIYFSYDVKMKEKGDIPEGYSVSREKKERFSLILESASTNQTSMYLCASRPRTSGAPEQYFGPGTRLTVT.